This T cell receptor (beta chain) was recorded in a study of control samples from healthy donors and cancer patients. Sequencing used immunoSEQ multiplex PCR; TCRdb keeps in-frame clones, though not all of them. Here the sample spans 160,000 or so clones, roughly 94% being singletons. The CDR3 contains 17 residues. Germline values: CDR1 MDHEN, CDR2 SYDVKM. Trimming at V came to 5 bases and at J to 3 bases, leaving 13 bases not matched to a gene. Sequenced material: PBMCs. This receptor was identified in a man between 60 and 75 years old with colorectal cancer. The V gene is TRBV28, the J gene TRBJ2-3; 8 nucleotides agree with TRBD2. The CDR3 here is CASSILGSGGRTDTQYF. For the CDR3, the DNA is TGTGCCAGCAGTATCCTCGGCTCGGGGGGGCGGACAGATACGCAGTATTTT.